These 7 T cell receptor beta chains came from one sample sequenced in a study of blood T cell repertoires in COVID-19. Generated by immunoSEQ multiplex PCR, the TCRdb table keeps only in-frame clones and is missing some. The sample includes about 210,000 clones, about 81% seen only once; the top ten take less than 6%. Sequences were obtained from peripheral blood. The receptors originated from a woman in her 70s with COVID-19, enrolled during active disease.

The chain has TRBV6-2 or TRBV6-3 and TRBJ1-4; D possibly corresponds to TRBD1 (5 bases). Germline V gene data show CDR1 as MNHEY and CDR2 as SVGEGT. This CDR3 is 12 amino acids long. V was cut by 8 bases and J by 10 bases, with 14 bases left in between. In DNA form, the CDR3 reads TGTGCCAGCGGTTCAGGGTCTGGAAAACTGTTTTTT. Its protein product is CASGSGSGKLFF.

This clone was found once. The chain carries TRBV29-1 and TRBJ2-1, with D possibly TRBD2 on 6 matching bases. CDR1 is SQVTM, CDR2 ANQGSEA, per germline. With 4 bases removed from V and 8 bases from J, the gap between germline ends came to 18 bases. The CDR3 loop spans 14 amino acids. This CDR3 is CSVVGVRRGDEQFF. DNA for the CDR3: TGCAGCGTTGTTGGGGTTCGGCGGGGAGATGAGCAGTTCTTC.

The genes are TRBV6-6 and TRBJ1-1; 8 nucleotides align to TRBD1. Germline V gene lookup returns CDR1 MNHNY and CDR2 SVGAGI (reference sequence). Trimming cost V 6 bases and J 8 bases; bases outside gene matches: 11. There are 14 residues in the CDR3. The chain's CDR3 is CASSHDARTGEAFF. In DNA, the CDR3 is TGTGCCAGCAGCCACGACGCACGGACAGGGGAAGCTTTCTTT.

The chain uses TRBV15 and TRBJ1-5, with 11 positions matching TRBD1. CDR3 length: 17 amino acids. In germline, CDR1 is LNHNV, CDR2 YYDKDF (reference sequence). The V and J ends lost 0 bases and 3 bases, in that order; junction bases with no gene match: 4. DNA of the CDR3: TGTGCCACCAGCAGAGATCCGGGACAGGGGGACAATCAGCCCCAGCATTTT. This sequence encodes CATSRDPGQGDNQPQHF.

The chain links TRBV28 to TRBJ2-2, with D possibly being TRBD2 (6 bases). The germline V gene encodes CDR1 MDHEN and CDR2 SYDVKM. This CDR3 region has 14 residues. V was clipped by 6 bases and J by 4 bases, with 12 bases between them. CDR3 nucleotide sequence: TGTGCCAGCAGCGGAGGAGGGGCCACCGGGGAGCTGTTTTTT. It codes for CASSGGGATGELFF.

This sequence joins TRBV6-6 and TRBJ1-2, with 8 bases identical to TRBD1. V was clipped by 6 bases and J by 14 bases; unmatched bases: 14. This CDR3 is 13 amino acids long. Germline CDR1 MNHNY, CDR2 SVGAGI (reference sequence). CDR3 nucleotide sequence: TGTGCCAGCAGACAGGACAGGGTGGCCTATATGACCTTC. Protein: CASRQDRVAYMTF.

This chain connects TRBV4-3 to TRBJ2-7; tentative D call: TRBD2 (5 bases). Germline V gene sequence: CDR1 LGHNA, CDR2 YSLEER. The CDR3 totals 15 residues. The V gene lost 5 bases and the J gene lost 3 bases, with 17 bases spanning the gap. For the CDR3, the DNA is TGCGCCAGCAGCGTAGGGAGCAGCCACTTCTACGAGCAGTACTTC. Its translation: CASSVGSSHFYEQYF.